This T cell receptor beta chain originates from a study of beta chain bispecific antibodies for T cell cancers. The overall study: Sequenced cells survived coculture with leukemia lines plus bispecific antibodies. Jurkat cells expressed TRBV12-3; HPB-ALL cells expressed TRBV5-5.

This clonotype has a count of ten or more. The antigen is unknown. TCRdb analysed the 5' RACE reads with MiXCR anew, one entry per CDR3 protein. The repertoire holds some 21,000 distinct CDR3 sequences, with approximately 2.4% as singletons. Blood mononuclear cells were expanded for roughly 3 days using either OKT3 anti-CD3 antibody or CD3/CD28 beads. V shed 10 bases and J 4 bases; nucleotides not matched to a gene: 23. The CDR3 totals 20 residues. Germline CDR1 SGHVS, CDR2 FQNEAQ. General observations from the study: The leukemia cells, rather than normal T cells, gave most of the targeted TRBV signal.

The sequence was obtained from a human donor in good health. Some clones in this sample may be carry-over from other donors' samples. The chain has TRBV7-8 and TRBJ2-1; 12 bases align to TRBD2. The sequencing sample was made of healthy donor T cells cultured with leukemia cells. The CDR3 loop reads CATLHRTSGVVLAKYNEQFF. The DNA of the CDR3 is TGTGCCACCTTACACCGGACTAGCGGGGTCGTGTTGGCCAAATACAATGAGCAGTTCTTC.